Listed below are T cell receptor beta chains from one sample, sequenced in a study of cytomegalovirus exposure and HLA in healthy donors. The repertoire was sequenced with immunoSEQ multiplex PCR; TCRdb's copy has only in-frame clones and lacks some. The sample holds about 140,000 clones, approximately 80% seen once. The sample was PBMCs. These receptors all come from a man aged 25 to 45 in good health and CMV-seronegative. CDR3s include the opening cysteine and the closing phenylalanine or tryptophan. A D gene is named only where the DNA matches it firmly.

CDR3 protein: CASSPQERDYEQYF; CDR3 DNA: TGTGCCAGCTCACCACAGGAGCGGGACTACGAGCAGTACTTC; CDR3 length: 14; V gene: TRBV18; D gene: TRBD2; J gene: TRBJ2-7
CDR3 protein: CASSLQDSYEQYF; CDR3 DNA: TGTGCCAGCAGTTTACAGGACTCCTACGAGCAGTACTTC; CDR3 length: 13; V gene: TRBV27; D gene: -; J gene: TRBJ2-7
CDR3 protein: CASSHGQGDIVGNEKLFF; CDR3 DNA: TGCGCCAGCAGCCACGGACAGGGTGATATCGTGGGGAATGAAAAACTGTTTTTT; CDR3 length: 18; V gene: TRBV4-3; D gene: TRBD1; J gene: TRBJ1-4
CDR3 protein: CASSQETSAVNEQFF; CDR3 DNA: TGTGCCAGCAGCCAAGAAACTAGCGCGGTCAATGAGCAGTTCTTC; CDR3 length: 15; V gene: TRBV4-2; D gene: TRBD2; J gene: TRBJ2-1
CDR3 protein: CASSPVGGKGDSGNTIYF; CDR3 DNA: TGTGCCAGCAGCCCAGTGGGGGGGAAAGGGGACTCTGGAAACACCATATATTTT; CDR3 length: 18; V gene: TRBV28; D gene: -; J gene: TRBJ1-3
CDR3 protein: CASSPLSGKQFF; CDR3 DNA: TGCGCCAGCAGCCCCTTAAGCGGAAAGCAGTTCTTC; CDR3 length: 12; V gene: TRBV4-3; D gene: -; J gene: TRBJ2-1
CDR3 protein: CASSRREPNEQFF; CDR3 DNA: TGTGCCAGCTCCCGACGGGAGCCCAATGAGCAGTTCTTC; CDR3 length: 13; V gene: TRBV6-5; D gene: -; J gene: TRBJ2-1
CDR3 protein: CASSLVLSWGVTGELFF; CDR3 DNA: TGTGCCAGCAGCTTAGTTCTTTCCTGGGGGGTCACCGGGGAGCTGTTTTTT; CDR3 length: 17; V gene: TRBV7-8; D gene: -; J gene: TRBJ2-2
CDR3 protein: CASSSTRGSPYNEQFF; CDR3 DNA: TGCGCCAGCAGCTCGACCAGAGGGAGCCCCTACAATGAGCAGTTCTTC; CDR3 length: 16; V gene: TRBV5-1; D gene: -; J gene: TRBJ2-1
CDR3 protein: CATSSDSSGTGELFF; CDR3 DNA: TGTGCCACCAGCTCAGACTCTTCTGGCACCGGGGAGCTGTTTTTT; CDR3 length: 15; V gene: TRBV15; D gene: -; J gene: TRBJ2-2